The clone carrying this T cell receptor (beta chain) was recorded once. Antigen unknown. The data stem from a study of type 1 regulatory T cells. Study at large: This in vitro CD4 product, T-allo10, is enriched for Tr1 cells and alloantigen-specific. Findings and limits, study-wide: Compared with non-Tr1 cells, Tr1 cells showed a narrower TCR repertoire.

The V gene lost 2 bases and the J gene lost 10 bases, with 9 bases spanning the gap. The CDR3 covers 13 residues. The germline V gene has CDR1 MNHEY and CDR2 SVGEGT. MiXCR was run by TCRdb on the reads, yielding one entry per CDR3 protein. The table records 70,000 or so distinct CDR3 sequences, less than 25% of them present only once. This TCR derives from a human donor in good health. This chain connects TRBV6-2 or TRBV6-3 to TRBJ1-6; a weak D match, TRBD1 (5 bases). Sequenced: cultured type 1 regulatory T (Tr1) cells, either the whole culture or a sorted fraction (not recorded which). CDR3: CASSYTGASPLHF. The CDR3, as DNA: TGTGCCAGCAGTTACACTGGGGCATCACCCCTCCACTTT.